This T cell receptor beta chain was captured by sequencing in a study of T-cell reconstitution after alpha-beta-depleted transplantation in children. The CDR3 is made up of 12 amino acids. Trimming stripped 3 bases from V and 6 bases from J, with 12 bases between. Germline V lookup: CDR1 DFQATT, CDR2 SNEGSKA (reference sequence). For TCRbeta, the library was prepared with unique molecular identifiers. TCRdb analysed the PCR reads with MiXCR anew, one entry per CDR3 protein. Among fewer than 500,000 distinct CDR3 sequences listed, around two fifths were seen once. Comment on this clonotype: What it binds is unknown.

Whole-study results and caveats: Where some patients showed high TCRbeta diversity at day 60, it came from recipient T cells and thymic progenitors that had survived.

The specimen comprised PBMCs, sampled before TCRalphabeta/CD19-depleted stem cell transplant. The sequence came from a girl aged 2 to 10 with aplastic anemia, due to receive a stem cell transplant. V is TRBV20-1 and J is TRBJ2-7; D is unresolved. CDR3 bases: TGCAGTGCTAGGGCTCTCAGTCTCGAGCAGTACTTC. As protein: CSARALSLEQYF.